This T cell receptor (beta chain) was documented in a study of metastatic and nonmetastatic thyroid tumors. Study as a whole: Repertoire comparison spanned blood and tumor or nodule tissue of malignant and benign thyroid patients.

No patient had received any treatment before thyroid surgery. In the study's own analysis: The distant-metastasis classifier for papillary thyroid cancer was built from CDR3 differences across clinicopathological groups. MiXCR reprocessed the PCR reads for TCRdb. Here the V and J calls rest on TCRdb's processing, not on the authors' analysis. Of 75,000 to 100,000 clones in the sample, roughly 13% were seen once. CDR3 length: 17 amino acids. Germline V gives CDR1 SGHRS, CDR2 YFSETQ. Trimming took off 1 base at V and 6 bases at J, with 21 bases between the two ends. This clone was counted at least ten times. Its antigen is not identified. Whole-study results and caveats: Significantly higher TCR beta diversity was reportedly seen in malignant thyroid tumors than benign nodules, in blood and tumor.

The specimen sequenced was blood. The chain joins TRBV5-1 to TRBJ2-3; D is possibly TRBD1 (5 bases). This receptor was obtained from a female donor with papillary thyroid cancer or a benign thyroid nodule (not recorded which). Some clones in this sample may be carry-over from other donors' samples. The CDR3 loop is CASSLPRGQGIADTQYF. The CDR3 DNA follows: TGCGCCAGCAGCTTGCCAAGGGGTCAGGGCATTGCGGATACGCAGTATTTT.